The clone carrying this T cell receptor (beta chain) was recorded at least ten times. The antigen is undetermined. This entry comes from a study of T cells in Graves' hyperthyroidism and ophthalmopathy. General study points: Through a model of 13 V-J features, ophthalmopathy was separated from stable hyperthyroidism.

Template material for amplifying TCR beta CDR3 regions consisted of RNA transcripts. HTBI primers were the set used in a first-round RT-PCR of the TCR CDR3. Each CDR3 protein is one row after TCRdb ran MiXCR on the multiplex PCR reads. Of fewer than 350,000 distinct CDR3 sequences in the sample, approximately 18% are singletons; the top ten hold 39%. This CDR3 is 14 amino acids long. Germline V gene sequence: CDR1 SGHRS, CDR2 YFSETQ. V shed 0 bases and J shed 2 bases, with 7 bases lying between them. Under 12 ml fresh peripheral blood yielded the PBMCs. The chain is built from TRBV5-1 and TRBJ2-3; D is uncertain. The specimen sequenced was blood. This clonotype was sampled from a middle-aged man with Graves' ophthalmopathy. CDR3 sequence reads: CASSLGHPTDTQYF. The CDR3 nucleotides are TGCGCCAGCAGCTTGGGACATCCCACAGATACGCAGTATTTT.